These 17 T cell receptor beta chains share one sample of origin, sequenced in a study of blood T cells in healthy people across ages. Then a second PCR, running roughly 7 to 11 cycles, was carried out with a sample-barcoded 5' primer and a J-beta primer mix. TCRdb processed the 5' RACE reads anew with MiXCR; each CDR3 protein has one entry. The table lists about 680,000 distinct CDR3 sequences, 49% of them singletons. The specimen was blood. The receptors here all came from a woman between 55 and 75 years old in good health.

This clonotype was counted between two and nine times. The chain carries TRBV19 and TRBJ2-7, with TRBD1 as a possible D gene (5 bases). Germline-derived CDR1 and CDR2 are LNHDA and SQIVND (reference sequence). This CDR3 is 13 amino acids long. Deletions cut 3 bases from V and 6 bases from J, with 12 bases between. DNA of the CDR3: TGTGCCAGTAGTATGCACAACAGGTTCGAGCAGTACTTC. It translates to CASSMHNRFEQYF. The whole variable domain, remainder taken from reference TRBV19 and TRBJ2-7, is DGGITQSPKYLFRKEGQNVTLSCEQNLNHDAMYWYRQDPGQGLRLIYYSQIVNDFQKGDIAEGYSVSREKKESFPLTVTSAQKNPTAFYLCASSMHNRFEQYFGPGTRLTVT.

This clonotype was seen ten or more times. The chain carries TRBV4-1 and TRBJ2-3; D is perhaps TRBD2 (5 bases). There are 13 residues in the CDR3. Germline CDR1 reads MGHRA; CDR2 reads YSYEKL. The ends were cut back, 1 base at V and 8 bases at J, with 10 bases in the middle. In DNA, the CDR3 is TGCGCCAGCAGCCAAGTAGAGCGGAGTACGCAGTATTTT. Its translation is CASSQVERSTQYF.

On this clonotype: Compared with germline, one end of the junction differs, possibly owing to a read error. The chain carries TRBV7-3 and TRBJ2-3; tentatively, D is TRBD1 (7 bases). Germline V gives CDR1 SGHTA, CDR2 FQGTGA. This CDR3 comprises 16 residues. The CDR3 bases are TGTGCCTGCAGCTTAAGAGCAGGGGGGCTTATAGATACGCAGTATTTT. Translated, it gives CACSLRAGGLIDTQYF.

Turning to this clonotype: One end of the junction is discordant with germline, which a read error may explain. The V call is TRBV7-3, the J call TRBJ2-3; D is ambiguous. The CDR3 loop spans 12 amino acids. Per germline, CDR1 SGHTA and CDR2 FQGTGA. This CDR3 is CACSPNTDTQYF. In DNA form, the CDR3 reads TGTGCCTGCAGCCCTAACACAGATACGCAGTATTTT.

The chain has TRBV5-1 and TRBJ1-5; D call uncertain. V lost 1 base to trimming and J lost 4 bases, with 6 bases between them. The CDR3 has 13 residues. CDR1 and CDR2 (germline): SGHRS, YFSETQ. This CDR3 reads CASSLRENQPQHF. The DNA of the CDR3 is TGCGCCAGCAGCTTGCGGGAGAATCAGCCCCAGCATTTT. Using reference TRBV5-1 and TRBJ1-5 for the parts outside the CDR3, the full variable domain is KAGVTQTPRYLIKTRGQQVTLSCSPISGHRSVSWYQQTPGQGLQFLFEYFSETQRNKGNFPGRFSGRQFSNSRSEMNVSTLELGDSALYLCASSLRENQPQHFGDGTRLSIL.

V gene TRBV6-5 combines with J gene TRBJ2-7; D remains ambiguous. Trimming removed 4 bases at V and 4 bases at J, with 20 bases between. The germline V gene encodes CDR1 MNHEY and CDR2 SVGAGI. The CDR3 contains 16 residues. The CDR3 coding sequence is TGTGCCAGCAGTTCGGACCAACTCGCTAGACCATACGAGCAGTACTTC. Translated: CASSSDQLARPYEQYF.

The chain joins TRBV12-3 or TRBV12-4 to TRBJ2-5, with D hard to call. With 3 bases removed from V and 2 bases from J, the gap between germline ends came to 10 bases. CDR3 length: 14 amino acids. In DNA, the CDR3 is TGTGCCAGCAGTTTCAGCCAGCAGCAAGAGACCCAGTACTTC. Translation gives CASSFSQQQETQYF.

This sequence joins TRBV28 and TRBJ1-6; the match to TRBD1 covers 8 bases. CDR1 and CDR2 from the germline V gene are MDHEN and SYDVKM. V was clipped by 7 bases and J by 4 bases; unmatched bases: 9. The CDR3 is made up of 16 amino acids. The CDR3 is CASTGTGFWYNSPLHF. CDR3 nucleotide sequence: TGTGCCAGCACCGGGACAGGCTTTTGGTATAATTCACCCCTCCACTTT.

This clonotype was seen a few times. The chain is built from TRBV4-3 and TRBJ2-1; 8 bases are a match to TRBD2. With 3 bases clipped from V and 0 bases from J, the junction kept 4 bases outside the gene matches. This CDR3 is built from 16 residues. From germline, CDR1 is LGHNA and CDR2 YSLEER. The CDR3 DNA is TGCGCCAGCAGCCACCACCTAGCGGGCTCCTACAATGAGCAGTTCTTC. It specifies CASSHHLAGSYNEQFF.

Only one count was recorded for this clonotype. The genes are TRBV7-3 and TRBJ2-5, with 11 nucleotides matching TRBD2. This CDR3 is 15 amino acids long. The germline CDR1 and CDR2 sequences are SGHTA and FQGTGA. With V trimmed by 4 bases and J by 5 bases, 6 bases remained unmatched. As DNA, the CDR3 is TGTGCCAGCAGCTCCCTAGCGGGAGGTTACGAGACCCAGTACTTC. Translation gives CASSSLAGGYETQYF.

For the CDR3, the DNA is TGTGCCAGCAGCCAAGAATGGGGCGTAACTGGCTACACCTTC. Encoded protein: CASSQEWGVTGYTF. The V gene is TRBV14, the J gene TRBJ1-2, with D perhaps matching TRBD1 (5 bases). V lost 0 bases to trimming and J lost 7 bases, with 12 bases between them. Looked up from germline, CDR1 is SGHDN and CDR2 is FVKESK. There are 14 residues in the CDR3.

This clonotype turned up a few times. The V gene is TRBV7-2, the J gene TRBJ2-4; 8 positions match TRBD2. The CDR3 is 15 residues long. Germline CDR1 reads SGHTA; CDR2 reads FQGNSA. J gave up 3 bases and V 5 bases, and 6 bases lay outside the gene matches. The CDR3 DNA sequence: TGTGCCAGCAGCCAAAGCGGGAGTGGCAAAAACATTCAGTACTTC. It codes for CASSQSGSGKNIQYF.

The V gene is TRBV6-5, the J gene TRBJ2-6; TRBD1 aligns across 8 bases. The germline gives CDR1 MNHEY, CDR2 SVGAGI. This CDR3 contains 18 residues. J gave up 0 bases and V 4 bases, and 8 bases lay outside the gene matches. The CDR3, as DNA: TGTGCCAGCAGTTCAGGGGGCAGGCTCGCCTCTGGGGCCAACGTCCTGACTTTC. It yields the protein CASSSGGRLASGANVLTF.

The chain combines TRBV20-1 with TRBJ1-5; TRBD1 is a possible D gene (5 bases). CDR3 length: 13 residues. Between the trimmed V and J ends, which lost 1 base and 4 bases, there was a span of 8 bases. Germline V lookup: CDR1 DFQATT, CDR2 SNEGSKA (reference sequence). The CDR3 DNA reads as TGCAGTGCTAGAGTGACAGAGAATCAGCCCCAGCATTTT. Its translation: CSARVTENQPQHF.

Only one count was recorded for this clonotype. The CDR3 region has the DNA TGTGCCAGCAGCTTATCGGGGGGGGACAATGAGCAGTACTTC. Translating gives CASSLSGGDNEQYF. The V gene is TRBV7-3, the J gene TRBJ2-1; 8 bases match TRBD2. The assigned J gene may be wrong: the sequence end matches TRBJ2-7 better. The germline V gene has CDR1 SGHTA and CDR2 FQGTGA. CDR3 length equals 14 residues.

The chain uses TRBV6-6 and TRBJ1-5; no firm D call. The V end lost 4 bases, the J end lost 10 bases, and 8 bases lay between the germline ends. Looked up from germline, CDR1 is MNHNY and CDR2 is SVGAGI (reference sequence). This CDR3 has 11 residues. CDR3 DNA: TGTGCCAGCAGTTTAACGGAACCCCAGCATTTT. It codes for CASSLTEPQHF.

The chain couples TRBV5-6 to TRBJ2-3; 8 bases map to TRBD2. Germline V gene data show CDR1 as SGHDT and CDR2 as YYEEEE. V dropped 3 bases and J dropped 4; count of bases not matched to a gene: 4. The CDR3 runs to 14 residues. Here the CDR3 reads CASSWWTSPDTQYF. The DNA of the CDR3 is TGTGCCAGCAGCTGGTGGACTAGCCCAGATACGCAGTATTTT.